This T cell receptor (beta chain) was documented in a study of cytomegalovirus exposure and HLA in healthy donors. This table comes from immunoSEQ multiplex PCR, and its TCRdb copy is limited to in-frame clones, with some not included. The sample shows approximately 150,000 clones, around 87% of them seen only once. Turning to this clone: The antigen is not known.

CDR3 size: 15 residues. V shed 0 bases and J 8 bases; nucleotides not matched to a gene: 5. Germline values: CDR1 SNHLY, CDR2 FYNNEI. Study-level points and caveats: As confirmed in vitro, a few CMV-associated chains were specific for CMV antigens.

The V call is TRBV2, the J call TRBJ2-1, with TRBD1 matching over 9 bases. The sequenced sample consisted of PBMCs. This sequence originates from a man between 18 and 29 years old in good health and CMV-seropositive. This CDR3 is CASSEAQGALDEQFF. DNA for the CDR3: TGTGCCAGCAGTGAAGCACAGGGGGCCTTGGATGAGCAGTTCTTC. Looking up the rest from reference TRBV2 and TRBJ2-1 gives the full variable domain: EPEVTQTPSHQVTQMGQEVILRCVPISNHLYFYWYRQILGQKVEFLVSFYNNEISEKSEIFDDQFSVERPDGSNFTLKIRSTKLEDSAMYFCASSEAQGALDEQFFGPGTRLTVL.